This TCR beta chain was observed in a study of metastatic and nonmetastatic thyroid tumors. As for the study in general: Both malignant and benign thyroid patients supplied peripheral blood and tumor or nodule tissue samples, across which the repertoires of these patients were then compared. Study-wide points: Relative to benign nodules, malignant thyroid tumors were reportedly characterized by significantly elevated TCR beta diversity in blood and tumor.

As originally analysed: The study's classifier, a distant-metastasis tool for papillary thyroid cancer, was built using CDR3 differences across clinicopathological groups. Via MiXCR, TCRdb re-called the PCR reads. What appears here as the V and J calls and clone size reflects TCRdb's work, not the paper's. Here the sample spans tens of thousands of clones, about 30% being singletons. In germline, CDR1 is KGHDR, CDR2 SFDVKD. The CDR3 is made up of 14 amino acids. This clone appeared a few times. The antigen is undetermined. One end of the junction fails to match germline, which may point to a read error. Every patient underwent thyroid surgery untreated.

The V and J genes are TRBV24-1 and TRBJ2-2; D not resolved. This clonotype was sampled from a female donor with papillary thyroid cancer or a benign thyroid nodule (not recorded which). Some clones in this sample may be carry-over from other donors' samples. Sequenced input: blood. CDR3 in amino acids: CATSDEPDTVELFF. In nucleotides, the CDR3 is TGTGCCACCAGTGATGAACCTGACACCGTGGAGCTGTTTTTT.